One and the same sample provided the 23 T cell receptor beta chains below, sequenced in a study of T cells in Graves' hyperthyroidism and ophthalmopathy. RNA transcripts gave rise to amplified TCR beta CDR3 regions. The primer set for the first-round RT-PCR of the TCR CDR3 was HTBI. TCRdb recomputed calls from the multiplex PCR reads with MiXCR, one row per CDR3 protein. The table records 400,000 to 450,000 distinct CDR3 sequences, about 14% of them present only once. The sample taken for sequencing was blood. Source of these receptors: a man between 18 and 35 years old with Graves' ophthalmopathy.

The chain couples TRBV27 to TRBJ2-5, with D hard to call. Per germline, CDR1 MNHEY and CDR2 SMNVEV (reference sequence). V lost 5 bases and J lost 5, with 12 bases in between. The CDR3 contains 13 residues. The CDR3, as DNA: TGTGCCAGCAGTATAAGGGATCGTGAGACCCAGTACTTC. It is translated as CASSIRDRETQYF.

Many counts were recorded for this clonotype. The chain couples TRBV15 to TRBJ1-6; perhaps TRBD1 as D (5 bases). In germline, CDR1 is LNHNV, CDR2 YYDKDF (reference sequence). Trimming took off 3 bases at V and 5 bases at J, with 23 bases between the two ends. CDR3 length: 19 residues. The CDR3 sequence: CATSSRPPDRLGDNSPLHF. For the CDR3, the DNA is TGTGCCACCAGCAGTCGCCCTCCGGATCGGCTAGGGGATAATTCACCCCTCCACTTT.

The chain recombines TRBV4-2 with TRBJ2-1, with TRBD2 matching 7 bases. Germline V lookup: CDR1 LGHNA, CDR2 YNFKEQ. The CDR3 has 16 amino acids. V was clipped by 0 bases and J by 5 bases; unmatched bases: 7. This chain's CDR3 is CASSQEGGRADNEQFF. CDR3 bases: TGTGCCAGCAGCCAAGAAGGCGGGAGAGCCGACAATGAGCAGTTCTTC.

The chain joins TRBV6-5 to TRBJ2-1, with D perhaps matching TRBD1 or TRBD2 (6 bases each). CDR3 length: 15 residues. V was trimmed by 4 bases and J by 5 bases, leaving 15 bases between them. The V gene's germline CDR1 is MNHEY and CDR2 SVGAGI. The CDR3 DNA reads TGTGCCAGCAGTTCTCGGGGGCTTGGAGACAATGAGCAGTTCTTC. As protein: CASSSRGLGDNEQFF.

This clonotype came up many times. V is TRBV20-1 and J is TRBJ2-7; TRBD2 agrees at 8 bases. With 2 bases clipped from V and 2 bases from J, the junction kept 2 bases outside the gene matches. This CDR3 has 13 residues. The germline CDR1 and CDR2 sequences are DFQATT and SNEGSKA (reference sequence). CDR3 coding DNA: TGCAGTGCTAGACCGGGACTAGCCTACGAGCAGTACTTC. Amino acid sequence: CSARPGLAYEQYF.

This clonotype was counted only a few times. This chain connects TRBV19 to TRBJ1-6; D is unresolved. Germline CDR1 reads LNHDA; CDR2 reads SQIVND (reference sequence). Deletions cut 10 bases from V and 3 bases from J, with 13 bases between. CDR3 length equals 14 residues. The CDR3, as DNA: TGTGCCACCGGACGGGGAGGCTATAATTCACCCCTCCACTTT. This sequence encodes CATGRGGYNSPLHF.

On this clonotype: A much more abundant neighbour one base away suggests this may be a read error. The chain couples TRBV6-5 to TRBJ1-2; the match to TRBD1 covers 8 bases. Germline V lookup: CDR1 MNHEY, CDR2 SVGAGI. The junction had 4 bases not matched to a gene; V was cut back by 4 bases and J by 3 bases. CDR3 length: 14 residues. CDR3 in amino acids: CASSWGQAHYGYTF. For the CDR3, the DNA is TGTGCCAGCAGTTGGGGACAGGCTCACTATGGCTACACCTTC.

This clonotype was detected a few times. This chain joins TRBV9 and TRBJ2-7; D tentatively fits TRBD1 or TRBD2 (5 bases each). The CDR3 has 17 residues. V shed 0 bases and J shed 2 bases, with 18 bases lying between them. Germline V gene lookup returns CDR1 SGDLS and CDR2 YYNGEE. The CDR3 coding sequence is TGTGCCAGCAGCGTAGTGAGAGGGGTGGGCAGGGCCTACGAGCAGTACTTC. Protein product: CASSVVRGVGRAYEQYF.

This clonotype was counted many times. The V gene is TRBV3-1, the J gene TRBJ2-1, with 10 bases identical to TRBD2. Germline V gene sequence: CDR1 LGHDT, CDR2 YNNKEL (reference sequence). CDR3 length: 15 residues. V lost 4 bases and J lost 7; bases outside the gene matches: 7. The CDR3 here is CASSLLAGSWNEQFF. The CDR3 coding sequence is TGTGCCAGCAGCCTACTAGCGGGATCCTGGAATGAGCAGTTCTTC.

As concerns this clonotype: This may be a read error, as it is one base from a much larger clone. This chain connects TRBV6-2 or TRBV6-3 to TRBJ2-7; D is uncertain. The V gene's germline CDR1 is MNHEY and CDR2 SVGEGT. The CDR3 loop spans 13 amino acids. CDR3 in DNA: TGTGCCAGCACCGACGGAAGGACCTACGAGCAGCACTTC. Translated: CASTDGRTYEQHF.

Ten or more counts support this clonotype. V and J are TRBV6-2 or TRBV6-3 and TRBJ2-3, with 12 bases matching TRBD2. CDR1 and CDR2 from the germline V gene are MNHEY and SVGEGT. J gave up 2 bases and V 2 bases, and 2 bases lay outside the gene matches. The CDR3 length is 16 residues. The CDR3 DNA sequence: TGTGCCAGCAGTTACGGACTAGCGGGAAACACAGATACGCAGTATTTT. It translates to CASSYGLAGNTDTQYF.

This clonotype showed up just a few times. The CDR3 region is CSASPAFDSYEQYF. CDR3 nucleotide sequence: TGCAGTGCTAGTCCGGCCTTTGATTCCTACGAGCAGTACTTC. The chain is built from TRBV20-1 and TRBJ2-7; no clear D gene. Deletions cut 3 bases from V and 1 base from J, with 13 bases between. Per the germline V gene, CDR1 is DFQATT and CDR2 is SNEGSKA (reference sequence). The CDR3 sequence is 14 residues long.

As concerns this clonotype: A clone one base away is much larger, so this may be a read error. The rearrangement joins TRBV13 to TRBJ2-3, with D unclear. Germline CDR1 and CDR2: PRHDT and FYEKMQ (reference sequence). This CDR3 is built from 15 residues. The CDR3 region is CASSLSGGITDTLYF. The CDR3 coding sequence is TGTGCCAGCAGCTTAAGTGGCGGAATCACAGATACGCTGTATTTT.

The chain carries TRBV2 and TRBJ2-3; D might be TRBD2 (5 bases). Trimming removed 6 bases from V and 0 bases from J, with 13 bases in between. CDR3 length equals 15 residues. Germline CDR1 and CDR2: SNHLY and FYNNEI. The CDR3 nucleotides read TGTGCCAGCAGGAGGGTCCGGTCCAGCACAGATACGCAGTATTTT. Its protein is CASRRVRSSTDTQYF.

This clonotype has ten or more counts. The chain is built from TRBV20-1 and TRBJ2-5; TRBD1 or TRBD2 may be the D gene (6 bases each). Germline lookup yields CDR1 DFQATT and CDR2 SNEGSKA (reference sequence). The CDR3 runs 14 residues. V was shortened by 2 bases and J by 5 bases, with 15 bases between the two germline ends. Written as DNA, the CDR3 is TGCAGTGCTAGACTCGGGGGCTCTGGGGAGACCCAGTACTTC. Its translation is CSARLGGSGETQYF.

This clonotype was seen ten or more times. The chain joins TRBV13 to TRBJ1-1, with D maybe TRBD1 (5 bases). V was clipped by 5 bases and J by 1 base, with 17 bases between them. Germline V CDR1 and CDR2: PRHDT, FYEKMQ (reference sequence). The CDR3 extends over 16 amino acids. In DNA, the CDR3 is TGTGCCAGCAGCCCCTATCCCGGGGGAGAGAACACTGAAGCTTTCTTT. As protein: CASSPYPGGENTEAFF.

The chain recombines TRBV10-2 with TRBJ1-6; D is unclear. V lost 2 bases and J 0 bases, leaving 11 bases between the germline ends. Germline assignment: CDR1 WSHSY and CDR2 SAAADI. The CDR3 loop spans 17 amino acids. CDR3 protein: CASSEVATSSYNSPLHF. CDR3 nucleotides: TGCGCCAGCAGTGAGGTGGCCACAAGCTCCTATAATTCACCCCTCCACTTT.

This clonotype was seen repeatedly, ten times or more. This chain uses TRBV5-1 with TRBJ2-2; 9 nucleotides match TRBD2. Unmatched junction bases numbered 6, after V lost 4 bases and J lost 2 bases. The CDR3 contains 16 residues. CDR1 is SGHRS and CDR2 is YFSETQ in the germline V gene. CDR3 loop: CASSHGLAPNTGELFF. CDR3 nucleotide sequence: TGCGCCAGCAGCCACGGACTAGCGCCTAACACCGGGGAGCTGTTTTTT.

This clonotype was counted at least ten times. This chain links TRBV28 with TRBJ2-1, with 9 bases matching TRBD2. CDR1 is MDHEN, CDR2 SYDVKM, per germline. Trimming cost V 2 bases and J 3 bases; bases outside gene matches: 5. The CDR3 is made up of 16 amino acids. The CDR3 region is CASSLQTSGGYNEQFF. As DNA, the CDR3 is TGTGCCAGCAGTTTACAGACTAGCGGAGGCTACAATGAGCAGTTCTTC.

The V and J genes are TRBV6-2 or TRBV6-3 and TRBJ1-2; a weak D match, TRBD1 (5 bases). Trimming took 4 bases from V and 2 from J, leaving 23 bases between them. The CDR3 is 18 amino acids. The germline CDR1 and CDR2 sequences are MNHEY and SVGEGT. CDR3 in DNA: TGTGCCAGCAGTTTCCCTATAAAGCACCGGGACCAGAACTATGGCTACACCTTC. Translated: CASSFPIKHRDQNYGYTF.

This clonotype has a handful of counts. V is TRBV3-1 and J is TRBJ1-2; D possibly corresponds to TRBD1 (5 bases). Per the germline V gene, CDR1 is LGHDT and CDR2 is YNNKEL (reference sequence). The V gene lost 3 bases and the J gene lost 8 bases, with 13 bases spanning the gap. This CDR3 is built from 13 residues. CDR3 coding DNA: TGTGCCAGCAGCCAGAATCAGGGAGGCGGCTACACCTTC. Translating gives CASSQNQGGGYTF.

This clonotype was picked up many times. The V call is TRBV27, the J call TRBJ2-2; D ambiguous. This CDR3 region has 14 residues. The V end was cut by 5 bases, the J end by 8 bases, with 15 bases between. Per the germline V gene, CDR1 is MNHEY and CDR2 is SMNVEV (reference sequence). The CDR3 nucleotides read TGTGCCAGCAGTCCCCGTCCGTCACGGGGGGAGCTGTTTTTT. This translates into CASSPRPSRGELFF.

Ten or more counts support this clonotype. CDR3 sequence: CASSAGQGLSNEQFF. CDR3 sequence (DNA): TGTGCCAGCAGTGCGGGACAGGGGCTCTCCAATGAGCAGTTCTTC. The chain has TRBV2 and TRBJ2-1, with TRBD1 matching over 10 bases. This CDR3 comprises 15 residues. Looked up from germline, CDR1 is SNHLY and CDR2 is FYNNEI. After removal of 4 bases from V and 6 bases from J, the junction contained 6 bases not matched to a gene.